This T cell receptor beta chain comes out of a study of blood T cells in healthy people across ages (dated by TCRdb to 2014 to 2015). At the level of the whole study: In model experiments, template switching captured about one uniquely barcoded TCR beta cDNA molecule for every two T cells. The donors were split into four age groups: young (average around 15 years), middle-aged (about 40), aged (more than 60) and long-lived (about 74). Using the same blood draw, the study looked at two additional independent replicas of 1 million unique cDNA reads for two donors, one aged 18 to 30 and the other aged 80 or older. To track age-related changes in TCR beta repertoire diversity, the study relied on deep sequencing normalized with unique cDNA molecular identifiers. Donors of different ages were randomly distributed across sequencing lanes to avoid experimental bias. General conclusions and limits of the study: As age increased, observed TCR beta diversity per million T cells dropped in a roughly linear way, and a significant reduction was already evident by age 40. A strong correlation was found between observed TCR beta diversity and the percentage of naive T cells measured by flow cytometry. The CMV infection status of donors was not known, potentially confounding age-related changes in expanded clonotypes. The long-lived group showed more naive CD4+ T cells, fewer expanded clones and increased TCR diversity than the aged group, suggesting age selection. Estimates of total diversity based on one million sequenced T cells were regarded as lower bounds and as underestimates. Since profiling was done on bulk unsorted PBMCs, naive and antigen-experienced compartments could not be conclusively compared.

Reading from cysteine to phenylalanine, the CDR3 counts 11 amino acids. Solely the CDR3 DNA is kept, with 33 bases framed from the first base. This clonotype was counted ten times or more. No cognate antigen has been identified for it. Its ends do not fully match the called genes, so a read error is possible. The library relied on 5' RACE. The instrument was an Illumina HiSeq 2500. A second PCR of about 6 to 12 cycles was performed with a sample-barcoded 5' primer and a J-beta primer mix. Each TCR beta cDNA molecule received a unique molecular identifier from a template-switch 5' adaptor carrying 12 random nucleotides. Each sample yielded at least 2.5 million CDR3-containing paired-end reads. All of the RNA was converted into first-strand cDNA using the Mint cDNA synthesis kit, with a TRBC-specific oligonucleotide serving as the primer. Following uracil-DNA glycosylase treatment, a first 18-cycle PCR with universal primers M1SS and BC2_uni_R was performed on all cDNA. The paper's processing steps were these. Normalization of each sample was performed by random selection of 1 million high-quality reads, each carrying a distinct molecular identifier. Instead of being binned into consensus sequences, reads that shared molecular identifiers were thrown out. MiTCR, set to a Q25 quality threshold and the strictest error-elimination algorithm, was used for CDR3 identification, clonotype clustering and error correction. Lower-bound total TCR beta diversity was estimated with a nonparametric unseen species model using Euler transformation. TCRdb cleaned the public reads at Q25 with fastp, built clones with MiXCR and kept in-frame beta chains. Identical CDR3 protein sequences are pooled into one entry, listed with their most common genes and DNA. V and J calls and clone size were set by TCRdb, not the authors. The sample table shows roughly 1.4 million distinct CDR3 sequences, and approximately 63% are seen once. 6.5% to 8.5% of the sample is in the top ten clones.

The 39 donors, aged roughly 6 to 90 years, were systemically healthy Caucasian individuals from Russia. Around 9.9 milliliters of peripheral blood were collected from each donor into EDTA-treated Vacutainer tubes. Ficoll-Paque density-gradient centrifugation was used to isolate PBMCs, with at least 7 million per sample. Trizol reagent was used to extract total RNA from the PBMCs, yielding at least 6 micrograms per sample. The percentages of naive CD45RAhigh/CD27high T cells were determined by flow cytometry on a PBMC aliquot from every donor. The TCR comes from a man between 18 and 35 years old in good health. The V and J segments used are TRBV12-3 or TRBV12-4 and TRBJ2-7, with 7 bases matching TRBD2. The sequencing sample was made of blood. The bases read TGTGCCAGCAGCTTAGCGGGCGAGCAGTACTTC. This sequence encodes CASSLAGEQYF.